These 26 T cell receptor beta chains came from one sample sequenced in a study of shared clonotypes between healthy human individuals. Data came from immunoSEQ multiplex PCR; TCRdb stores just in-frame clones and leaves some out. The top ten clones hold roughly 0.13% of a sample with roughly 2 million clones, under 97% of them seen once. Specimen: naive CD4+ T cells sorted from blood. Indicated subset: CD45RA+ positively selected. The source is a man aged 18 to 35 in good health.

The CDR3 DNA is TGTGCCACCAGCAGAGTCGGTAGACTAGCGGGAGTCTACGAGCAGTACTTC. Its translation: CATSRVGRLAGVYEQYF. This chain uses TRBV15 with TRBJ2-7; 12 nucleotides align to TRBD2. The germline V gene encodes CDR1 LNHNV and CDR2 YYDKDF (reference sequence). This CDR3 has 17 amino acids. The junction had 7 bases not matched to a gene; V was cut back by 1 base and J by 3 bases.

This clone showed up just once. V gene TRBV25-1 combines with J gene TRBJ1-1; D not resolved. Between the trimmed V and J ends, which lost 1 base and 0 bases, there was a span of 6 bases. The CDR3 consists of 14 residues. The germline V gene encodes CDR1 MGHDK and CDR2 SYGVNS. Here the CDR3 DNA reads TGTGCCAGCAGTGAATCTGTGTTGAACACTGAAGCTTTCTTT. This codes for CASSESVLNTEAFF.

The chain carries TRBV7-9 and TRBJ2-1; no clear D. V was pared by 2 bases and J by 7 bases, with 6 bases between. CDR1 SEHNR and CDR2 FQNEAQ come from the germline V gene (reference sequence). The CDR3 covers 12 residues. The DNA of the CDR3 is TGTGCCAGCAGCTTAAGTACGAATGAGCAGTTCTTC. This gives the protein CASSLSTNEQFF. Full variable domain (outside the CDR3, taken from reference TRBV7-9 and TRBJ2-1): DTGVSQNPRHKITKRGQNVTFRCDPISEHNRLYWYRQTLGQGPEFLTYFQNEAQLEKSRLLSDRFSAERPKGSFSTLEIQRTEQGDSAMYLCASSLSTNEQFFGPGTRLTVL.

The chain carries TRBV6-5 and TRBJ2-1; D perhaps matches TRBD2 (7 bases). V was trimmed by 5 bases and J by 6 bases, leaving 17 bases between them. The CDR3 runs to 15 residues. Germline-derived CDR1 and CDR2 are MNHEY and SVGAGI. The CDR3 DNA reads TGTGCCAGCAGTCTCCCGGGGGGCGGGGTCAATGAGCAGTTCTTC. Amino acids: CASSLPGGGVNEQFF.

This rearrangement joins TRBV6-5 to TRBJ1-4, with D possibly being TRBD1 (6 bases). V lost 6 bases, J lost 8 bases, and 16 bases lay in between. Germline CDR1 MNHEY, CDR2 SVGAGI. There are 14 residues in the CDR3. The CDR3 protein is CASRDTGPREKLFF. CDR3 nucleotides: TGTGCCAGCAGGGATACAGGGCCACGCGAAAAACTGTTTTTT.

The gene calls are TRBV14 and TRBJ2-7; 10 positions match TRBD2. CDR1 is SGHDN, CDR2 FVKESK, per germline. The CDR3 is 17 amino acids. V lost 0 bases, J lost 5 bases, and 10 bases stayed unmatched. This CDR3 reads CASSQDMSSGSLDEQYF. CDR3 coding DNA: TGTGCCAGCAGCCAAGATATGTCTAGCGGGAGTTTGGACGAGCAGTACTTC.

The chain links TRBV2 to TRBJ2-7; 10 bases match TRBD2. J lost 4 bases, V lost 8 bases, and 2 bases had no gene match. From germline, CDR1 is SNHLY and CDR2 FYNNEI. This CDR3 comprises 12 residues. The CDR3 DNA follows: TGTGCCAGCTCTAGCGGGGGTTACGAGCAGTACTTC. Its protein product is CASSSGGYEQYF. Full variable domain (outside the CDR3, taken from reference TRBV2 and TRBJ2-7): EPEVTQTPSHQVTQMGQEVILRCVPISNHLYFYWYRQILGQKVEFLVSFYNNEISEKSEIFDDQFSVERPDGSNFTLKIRSTKLEDSAMYFCASSSGGYEQYFGPGTRLTVT.

This chain links TRBV11-2 with TRBJ2-7; 7 bases are a match to TRBD1. The CDR3 loop spans 17 amino acids. The trim removed 0 bases at V and 3 bases at J, leaving 11 bases unmatched. The germline CDR1 and CDR2 sequences are SGHAT and FQNNGV. The DNA of the CDR3 is TGTGCCAGCAGCTTAGAGGGAAGGGGGCAGGGCCGCTACGAGCAGTACTTC. This sequence encodes CASSLEGRGQGRYEQYF. Using reference TRBV11-2 and TRBJ2-7 for the parts outside the CDR3, the full variable domain is EAGVAQSPRYKIIEKRQSVAFWCNPISGHATLYWYQQILGQGPKLLIQFQNNGVVDDSQLPKDRFSAERLKGVDSTLKIQPAKLEDSAVYLCASSLEGRGQGRYEQYFGPGTRLTVT.

The rearrangement joins TRBV5-5 to TRBJ2-1; 14 nucleotides line up with TRBD2. The CDR3 consists of 19 residues. With 4 bases clipped from V and 7 bases from J, the junction kept 16 bases outside the gene matches. From germline, CDR1 is SGHKS and CDR2 YYEKEE (reference sequence). The CDR3 nucleotides read TGTGCCAGCAGCCCCCGGGGACTAGCGGGAGATTCTTTCCATAATGAGCAGTTCTTC. This codes for CASSPRGLAGDSFHNEQFF.

The chain uses TRBV18 and TRBJ1-2; D remains unclear. The CDR3 sequence is 14 residues long. V gave up 1 base and J gave up 4 bases, with 10 bases separating them. Germline CDR1 reads KGHSH; CDR2 reads LQKENI. CDR3 protein: CASSPLAEFYGYTF. Written as DNA, the CDR3 is TGTGCCAGCTCACCACTCGCAGAATTCTATGGCTACACCTTC.

The genes are TRBV28 and TRBJ2-2, with TRBD1 as a possible D gene (6 bases). The V gene's germline CDR1 is MDHEN and CDR2 SYDVKM. V was pared by 5 bases and J by 3 bases, with 16 bases between. The CDR3 length is 16 residues. In DNA form, the CDR3 reads TGTGCCAGCAGTCTTACACAGGGCCAATACACCGGGGAGCTGTTTTTT. Translating gives CASSLTQGQYTGELFF.

The chain has TRBV2 and TRBJ2-7; possible D gene TRBD1, 6 bases. V lost 3 bases to trimming and J lost 6 bases, with 18 bases between them. Germline values: CDR1 SNHLY, CDR2 FYNNEI. The CDR3 consists of 15 residues. CDR3 sequence (DNA): TGTGCCAGCAGTGAGGTCGCGGTCAGAGGGGGCGAGCAGTACTTC. Protein sequence: CASSEVAVRGGEQYF.

The chain has TRBV6-1 and TRBJ2-7, with unresolved D. This CDR3 region has 14 residues. CDR1 and CDR2 from the germline V gene are MNHNS and SASEGT. Trimming stripped 9 bases from V and 3 bases from J, with 18 bases between. The CDR3 DNA follows: TGTGCCAGTGGTTGGAGCGAAGCTTTCTACGAGCAGTACTTC. It yields the protein CASGWSEAFYEQYF.

The genes are TRBV2 and TRBJ1-6; no firm D call. CDR3 size: 16 residues. The germline V gene has CDR1 SNHLY and CDR2 FYNNEI. V was cut by 5 bases and J by 0 bases, with 11 bases left in between. CDR3 sequence: CASSLALSSYNSPLHF. The DNA for the CDR3 is TGTGCCAGCAGTCTGGCCCTAAGCTCCTATAATTCACCCCTCCACTTT.

The chain employs TRBV11-2 and TRBJ2-7; D is possibly TRBD1 (7 bases). Per the germline V gene, CDR1 is SGHAT and CDR2 is FQNNGV. This CDR3 comprises 15 residues. Trimming took 0 bases from V and 4 from J, leaving 13 bases between them. CDR3 residues: CASSLDPGGNYEQYF. CDR3 in DNA: TGTGCCAGCAGCTTAGATCCAGGGGGGAATTACGAGCAGTACTTC.

The V gene is TRBV7-2, the J gene TRBJ2-6; D uncertain. This CDR3 is 16 amino acids long. From germline, CDR1 is SGHTA and CDR2 FQGNSA. Trimming took off 5 bases at V and 0 bases at J, with 11 bases between the two ends. The chain's CDR3 is CASSLYLGSGANVLTF. The CDR3 nucleotides read TGTGCCAGCAGCCTCTATCTAGGCTCTGGGGCCAACGTCCTGACTTTC.

The chain uses TRBV2 and TRBJ1-2; 9 bases align to TRBD1. V trimming: 6 bases; J trimming: 3 bases; junction bases outside the gene matches: 5. This CDR3 comprises 14 residues. The germline gives CDR1 SNHLY, CDR2 FYNNEI. The CDR3 DNA reads as TGTGCCAGCAGCTACGGACAGGGGCACTATGGCTACACCTTC. Translation gives CASSYGQGHYGYTF.

J is TRBJ2-1 and V is TRBV6-1; D is possibly TRBD2 (6 bases). The CDR3 totals 15 residues. Germline CDR1 and CDR2: MNHNS and SASEGT. Trimming removed 2 bases from V and 3 bases from J, with 11 bases in between. The CDR3 spells CASSESWGVYNEQFF. The CDR3 coding sequence is TGTGCCAGCAGTGAAAGTTGGGGGGTCTACAATGAGCAGTTCTTC.

CDR3 residues: CASSPRGQDSGNTIYF. CDR3 coding DNA: TGCGCCAGCAGCCCGCGGGGGCAAGATTCTGGAAACACCATATATTTT. The V and J genes are TRBV5-1 and TRBJ1-3, with TRBD1 as a possible D gene (6 bases). Germline V gene lookup returns CDR1 SGHRS and CDR2 YFSETQ. V lost 4 bases and J 1 base, leaving 15 bases between the germline ends. The CDR3 runs to 16 residues.

This chain joins TRBV7-9 and TRBJ2-2, with 8 positions matching TRBD1. V lost 5 bases and J lost 4; bases outside the gene matches: 3. The CDR3 runs 14 residues. Germline assignment: CDR1 SEHNR and CDR2 FQNEAQ (reference sequence). The DNA of the CDR3 is TGTGCCAGCAGCCTCGGGACAGGCACCGGGGAGCTGTTTTTT. As protein: CASSLGTGTGELFF.

The J gene is TRBJ2-1, the V gene TRBV5-4; D is possibly TRBD2 (7 bases). Germline assignment: CDR1 SGHNT and CDR2 YYREEE (reference sequence). The ends were cut back, 4 bases at V and 8 bases at J, with 16 bases in the middle. The CDR3 runs 14 residues. The CDR3 protein is CASSRGGLVDEQFF. CDR3 in DNA: TGTGCCAGCAGCAGGGGGGGATTGGTGGATGAGCAGTTCTTC.

Comments on this clone: The sample carries other DNA sequences with the same CDR3. Written as DNA, the CDR3 is TGTGCCAGCAGCTCGGGACAGCTAAACACTGAAGCTTTCTTT. The encoded protein is CASSSGQLNTEAFF. The chain has TRBV5-4 and TRBJ1-1; 7 bases agree with TRBD1. This CDR3 has 14 residues. Germline assignment: CDR1 SGHNT and CDR2 YYREEE (reference sequence). V dropped 3 bases and J dropped 2; count of bases not matched to a gene: 4.

Concerning this clone itself: Other DNA sequences in the same sample also yield this CDR3. The chain couples TRBV10-3 to TRBJ1-5; no definite D call. This CDR3 has 15 amino acids. Trimming took 0 bases from V and 1 from J, leaving 7 bases between them. Germline V gene lookup returns CDR1 ENHRY and CDR2 SYGVKD. For the CDR3, the DNA is TGTGCCATCAGTGAGTCGGCGGAGAGCAATCAGCCCCAGCATTTT. Translating it yields CAISESAESNQPQHF.

The rearrangement links TRBV28 to TRBJ2-7; 8 bases fit TRBD2. The CDR3 totals 14 residues. CDR1 is MDHEN and CDR2 is SYDVKM in the germline V gene. V shed 1 base, J shed 7 bases, and the junction held 6 bases outside the gene matches. Written as DNA, the CDR3 is TGTGCCAGCAGTTTATCGGCGGGGGGTCATGAGCAGTACTTC. Translation gives CASSLSAGGHEQYF.

The V and J genes are TRBV15 and TRBJ2-3, with no clear D. Germline CDR1 LNHNV, CDR2 YYDKDF (reference sequence). This CDR3 is 13 amino acids long. V shed 4 bases and J shed 5 bases, with 10 bases lying between them. The CDR3 region is CATSKGPGDTQYF. For the CDR3, the DNA is TGTGCCACCAGCAAAGGACCCGGAGATACGCAGTATTTT.

The rearrangement links TRBV27 to TRBJ2-5; D might be TRBD1 (5 bases). Germline CDR1 reads MNHEY; CDR2 reads SMNVEV (reference sequence). The V gene lost 3 bases and the J gene lost 4 bases, with 12 bases spanning the gap. The CDR3 covers 14 residues. The CDR3 loop is CASSFTRAGETQYF. CDR3 in DNA: TGTGCCAGCAGTTTTACCAGGGCCGGAGAGACCCAGTACTTC.